This TCR beta chain emerged from a study of post-analysis software for immune sequencing data. Study-wide results and limits: Five or six TRBV segments, TRBV5-6, TRBV5-1 and TRBV20-1 among them, were found more frequent in patients than controls. The F measure placed samples prepared in the same batch into strongly shared clusters.

cDNA libraries of TCR beta carried unique molecular identifiers. TCRdb processed the PCR reads anew with MiXCR; each CDR3 protein has one entry. This sample carries fewer than 850,000 distinct CDR3 sequences, about 43% of them seen once, and the ten largest clones take 4.9%. This clonotype was counted a few times. The antigen remains undetermined. The CDR3 contains 14 residues. V was shortened by 1 base and J by 1 base, with 8 bases between the two germline ends. In germline, CDR1 is SGHVS, CDR2 FQNEAQ. This TCR derives from a girl aged 10 to 17 with multiple sclerosis. Sequenced material: blood. V and J are TRBV7-8 and TRBJ2-7; D may be TRBD2 (6 bases). The CDR3 here is CASSLETSSYEQYF. The CDR3 DNA follows: TGTGCCAGCAGCTTAGAGACTAGTTCCTACGAGCAGTACTTC.